These 22 T cell receptor beta chains were all obtained from the same sample, sequenced in a study of blood T cell repertoires in COVID-19. Sequencing was performed with immunoSEQ multiplex PCR; in TCRdb, only in-frame clones are kept and a portion is missing. The sample gives about 170,000 clones, 82% of which show up once; roughly a tenth is in the top ten. Material: peripheral blood. These receptors all come from a woman older than 75 with active or convalescent COVID-19.

The chain is built from TRBV5-4 and TRBJ2-1; 9 bases are shared with TRBD2. Trimming removed 2 bases from V and 4 bases from J; junction bases left unmatched: 7. The V gene's germline CDR1 is SGHNT and CDR2 YYREEE (reference sequence). The length of the CDR3 is 16 residues. Written as DNA, the CDR3 is TGTGCCAGCAGCTTAGGGCCGGGACTAGCATACAATGAGCAGTTCTTC. Its protein product is CASSLGPGLAYNEQFF.

CDR3 amino acids: CASSLGAGVFYEQYF. For the CDR3, the DNA is TGCGCCAGCAGCTTGGGAGCGGGAGTTTTCTACGAGCAGTACTTC. V usage is TRBV5-1 and J usage is TRBJ2-7, with TRBD2 matching over 8 bases. This CDR3 is 15 amino acids long. Trimming took 0 bases from V and 3 from J; bases not matched to a gene: 5. In germline, CDR1 is SGHRS, CDR2 YFSETQ.

The V and J genes are TRBV7-6 and TRBJ1-1; unclear D gene. Trimming shortened V by 1 base and J by 1 base, and 7 bases separated the two germline ends. Per germline, CDR1 SGHVS and CDR2 FNYEAQ. The CDR3 has 14 amino acids. The CDR3 sequence is CASSLVSGNTEAFF. CDR3 nucleotides: TGTGCCAGCAGCTTAGTCTCCGGGAACACTGAAGCTTTCTTT.

V and J are TRBV5-4 and TRBJ1-1, with 8 bases identical to TRBD1. The germline V gene encodes CDR1 SGHNT and CDR2 YYREEE (reference sequence). V lost 1 base and J lost 3; bases outside the gene matches: 5. The CDR3 totals 15 residues. CDR3 sequence reads: CASSLSQQGDTEAFF. The CDR3 DNA is TGTGCCAGCAGCTTGTCTCAACAGGGGGACACTGAAGCTTTCTTT.

The chain links TRBV10-3 to TRBJ1-5; TRBD1 might be the D (6 bases). V lost 0 bases to trimming and J lost 3 bases, with 12 bases between them. CDR1 and CDR2 from the germline V gene are ENHRY and SYGVKD. The CDR3 is made up of 16 amino acids. CDR3 amino acids: CAISESSGENNQPQHF. The DNA for the CDR3 is TGTGCCATCAGTGAGTCCTCAGGGGAAAACAATCAGCCCCAGCATTTT.

The rearrangement joins TRBV30 to TRBJ1-2; tentative D call: TRBD1 (5 bases). V was pared by 2 bases and J by 0 bases, with 16 bases between. CDR1 GTSNPN and CDR2 SVGIG come from the germline V gene (reference sequence). The CDR3 is 16 amino acids. The CDR3 region is CAWSTPPPGPNYGYTF. In DNA, the CDR3 is TGTGCCTGGAGTACGCCCCCCCCAGGGCCTAACTATGGCTACACCTTC. The full variable domain, completed using reference TRBV30 and TRBJ1-2, is SQTIHQWPATLVQPVGSPLSLECTVEGTSNPNLYWYRQAAGRGLQLLFYSVGIGQISSEVPQNLSASRPQDRQFILSSKKLLLSDSGFYLCAWSTPPPGPNYGYTFGSGTRLTVV.

The chain carries TRBV19 and TRBJ1-2; TRBD1 is a possible D gene (6 bases). Trimming removed 8 bases from V and 4 bases from J, with 20 bases in between. The V gene's germline CDR1 is LNHDA and CDR2 SQIVND (reference sequence). This CDR3 is 15 amino acids long. CDR3 in amino acids: CASRTAGASVYGYTF. The CDR3 nucleotides are TGTGCCAGTCGGACAGCAGGGGCGTCTGTCTATGGCTACACCTTC.

The J gene is TRBJ2-7, the V gene TRBV24-1, with D perhaps TRBD2 (6 bases). Germline V lookup: CDR1 KGHDR, CDR2 SFDVKD. The CDR3 totals 12 residues. With 9 bases removed from V and 5 bases from J, the gap between germline ends came to 13 bases. CDR3 DNA sequence: TGTGCCACCGGACCCCGCGGGAACGAGCAGTACTTC. It yields the protein CATGPRGNEQYF.

V gene TRBV19 combines with J gene TRBJ1-2; the D is unclear. Trimming took 1 base from V and 4 from J, leaving 13 bases between them. CDR1 and CDR2 (germline): LNHDA, SQIVND (reference sequence). This CDR3 has 15 amino acids. CDR3 sequence reads: CASSIAWAGFYGYTF. In DNA form, the CDR3 reads TGTGCCAGTAGTATAGCGTGGGCAGGCTTCTATGGCTACACCTTC. The full variable domain, with the rest looked up from reference TRBV19 and TRBJ1-2, is DGGITQSPKYLFRKEGQNVTLSCEQNLNHDAMYWYRQDPGQGLRLIYYSQIVNDFQKGDIAEGYSVSREKKESFPLTVTSAQKNPTAFYLCASSIAWAGFYGYTFGSGTRLTVV.

The rearrangement uses TRBV5-5 and TRBJ2-7; 7 nucleotides line up with TRBD1. The CDR3 runs to 15 residues. CDR1 and CDR2 from the germline V gene are SGHKS and YYEKEE (reference sequence). V lost 4 bases, J lost 2 bases, and 9 bases stayed unmatched. Here the CDR3 DNA reads TGTGCCAGCAGCGATGAACAGGGGCCAGCCTACGAGCAGTACTTC. Its translation: CASSDEQGPAYEQYF.

This chain links TRBV5-1 with TRBJ2-2; TRBD2 matches 7 bases. The CDR3 contains 15 residues. Germline lookup yields CDR1 SGHRS and CDR2 YFSETQ. Germline trimming cut 6 bases from V and 0 bases from J; bases unmatched to any gene: 5. CDR3 DNA: TGCGCCAGCACAAAGGGAGGGTCGAACACCGGGGAGCTGTTTTTT. Translating gives CASTKGGSNTGELFF.

The chain recombines TRBV20-1 with TRBJ2-1; 9 bases line up with TRBD1. Germline CDR1 reads DFQATT; CDR2 reads SNEGSKA (reference sequence). The CDR3 runs 16 residues. Trimming at V came to 3 bases and at J to 4 bases, leaving 10 bases not matched to a gene. CDR3 sequence reads: CSASWAGQGLYNEQFF. CDR3 DNA sequence: TGCAGTGCTAGTTGGGCGGGACAGGGACTTTACAATGAGCAGTTCTTC.

The genes are TRBV18 and TRBJ2-7; 7 nucleotides align to TRBD1. The CDR3 totals 14 residues. Trimming removed 4 bases from V and 2 bases from J; junction bases left unmatched: 5. Per germline, CDR1 KGHSH and CDR2 LQKENI. DNA for the CDR3: TGTGCCAGCTCACAAGGGGGACAGCCCTACGAGCAGTACTTC. Translating gives CASSQGGQPYEQYF. The complete variable domain, with remaining parts taken from reference TRBV18 and TRBJ2-7, reads NAGVMQNPRHLVRRRGQEARLRCSPMKGHSHVYWYRQLPEEGLKFMVYLQKENIIDESGMPKERFSAEFPKEGPSILRIQQVVRGDSAAYFCASSQGGQPYEQYFGPGTRLTVT.

The table lists this clone with a count of one. The chain employs TRBV24-1 and TRBJ2-3, with 7 bases that match TRBD2. V lost 7 bases and J lost 2; bases outside the gene matches: 8. The CDR3 length is 15 residues. The V gene's germline CDR1 is KGHDR and CDR2 SFDVKD. The CDR3 loop is CATSGGRENTDTQYF. The CDR3, as DNA: TGTGCCACCAGCGGAGGGCGGGAGAACACAGATACGCAGTATTTT.

The chain combines TRBV18 with TRBJ2-6, with a weak D call TRBD1 (5 bases). Trimming stripped 6 bases from V and 0 bases from J, with 12 bases between. Germline V lookup: CDR1 KGHSH, CDR2 LQKENI. This CDR3 is 16 amino acids long. The CDR3 spells CASSPDIFSGANVLTF. The CDR3 region has the DNA TGTGCCAGCTCGCCGGACATCTTCTCTGGGGCCAACGTCCTGACTTTC.

The CDR3 bases are TGTGCCAGCAGCCAAGTTCAGGCCCGGGAGAGGTTACATACGCAGTATTTT. Protein product: CASSQVQARERLHTQYF. The chain joins TRBV4-2 to TRBJ2-3; D is possibly TRBD2 (6 bases). The length of the CDR3 is 17 residues. The V end was cut by 1 base, the J end by 7 bases, with 21 bases between. Looked up from germline, CDR1 is LGHNA and CDR2 is YNFKEQ.

This chain joins TRBV25-1 and TRBJ2-1; 7 bases fit TRBD1. CDR1 MGHDK and CDR2 SYGVNS come from the germline V gene. The J segment lost 0 bases and the V segment lost 6 bases, leaving 8 bases of the junction unmatched. There are 16 residues in the CDR3. CDR3 DNA: TGTGCCAGCAGAGAGGTCAGGGGGAGCTCCTACAATGAGCAGTTCTTC. Encoded protein: CASREVRGSSYNEQFF.

V and J are TRBV6-4 and TRBJ2-7; D may be TRBD2 (6 bases). Germline lookup yields CDR1 MRHNA and CDR2 SNTAGT. This CDR3 has 12 residues. Trimming took 7 bases from V and 5 from J, leaving 12 bases between them. The DNA of the CDR3 is TGTGCCAGCAATCGAAGGGAGGACGAGCAGTACTTC. Its protein product is CASNRREDEQYF.

CDR3 sequence reads: CASSPSTDTQYF. In DNA, the CDR3 is TGTGCCAGCTCACCATCGACAGATACGCAGTATTTT. The chain combines TRBV18 with TRBJ2-3; no clear D gene. The germline V and J ends were trimmed by 2 bases and 3 bases, with 3 bases remaining between them. This CDR3 has 12 amino acids. CDR1 is KGHSH, CDR2 LQKENI, per germline.

This clone has more than one count but fewer than ten. The gene calls are TRBV20-1 and TRBJ1-1; the D gene is possibly TRBD1 (5 bases). The CDR3 is 14 residues long. V was clipped by 3 bases and J by 6 bases, with 17 bases between them. CDR1 and CDR2 from the germline V gene are DFQATT and SNEGSKA (reference sequence). The CDR3 spells CSASGHPPRAEAFF. CDR3 DNA: TGCAGTGCTAGTGGACATCCCCCAAGAGCTGAAGCTTTCTTT.

The rearrangement joins TRBV5-1 to TRBJ2-5, with 10 bases lining up with TRBD2. V lost 4 bases to trimming and J lost 1 base; unmatched junction nucleotides: 7. Germline V gene sequence: CDR1 SGHRS, CDR2 YFSETQ. The CDR3 length is 16 residues. CDR3 nucleotides: TGCGCCAGCAGCCGGTCCCCTAGCGGGAGCCAAGAGACCCAGTACTTC. It yields the protein CASSRSPSGSQETQYF. Full variable domain (outside the CDR3, taken from reference TRBV5-1 and TRBJ2-5): KAGVTQTPRYLIKTRGQQVTLSCSPISGHRSVSWYQQTPGQGLQFLFEYFSETQRNKGNFPGRFSGRQFSNSRSEMNVSTLELGDSALYLCASSRSPSGSQETQYFGPGTRLLVL.

The chain combines TRBV9 with TRBJ2-3, with D unclear. Per the germline V gene, CDR1 is SGDLS and CDR2 is YYNGEE. CDR3 length: 15 residues. V was trimmed by 4 bases and J by 3 bases, leaving 15 bases between them. Here the CDR3 reads CASSLQTQFTDTQYF. CDR3 in DNA: TGTGCCAGCAGCCTCCAGACTCAATTTACAGATACGCAGTATTTT.